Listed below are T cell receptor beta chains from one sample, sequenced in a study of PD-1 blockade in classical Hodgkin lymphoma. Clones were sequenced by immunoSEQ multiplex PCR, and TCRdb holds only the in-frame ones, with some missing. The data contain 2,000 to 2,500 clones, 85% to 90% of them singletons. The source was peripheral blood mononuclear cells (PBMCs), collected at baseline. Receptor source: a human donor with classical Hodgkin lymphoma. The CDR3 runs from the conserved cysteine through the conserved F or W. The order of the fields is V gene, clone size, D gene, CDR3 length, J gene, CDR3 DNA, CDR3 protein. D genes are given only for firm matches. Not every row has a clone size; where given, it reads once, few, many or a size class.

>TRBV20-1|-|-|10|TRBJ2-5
TGCAGTGCAGGGTGGGAGACCCAGTACTTC
CSAGWETQYF
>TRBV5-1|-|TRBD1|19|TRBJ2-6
TGCGCCAGCAGCCCACAGGGACAGGGGTCCTTGTCTGGGGCCAACGTCCTGACTTTC
CASSPQGQGSLSGANVLTF
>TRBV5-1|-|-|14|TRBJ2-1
TGCGCCAGCAAGGACGTCCTTTCCCCGAATGAGCAGTTCTTC
CASKDVLSPNEQFF
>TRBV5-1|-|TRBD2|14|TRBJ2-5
TGCGCCAGCAGCCCGGGGAGGGGTAGGGAGACCCAGTACTTC
CASSPGRGRETQYF
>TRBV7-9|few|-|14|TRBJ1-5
TGTGCCAGCAGCTTAGGGACAAACAATCAGCCCCAGCATTTT
CASSLGTNNQPQHF
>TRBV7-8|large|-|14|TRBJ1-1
TGTGCCAGCAGCCCTGGTGGGGCTGACACTGAAGCTTTCTTT
CASSPGGADTEAFF
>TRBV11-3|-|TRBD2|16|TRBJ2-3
TGTGCCAGCAGCTTAGCCAGCGGGAGGGCCGGAGATACGCAGTATTTT
CASSLASGRAGDTQYF
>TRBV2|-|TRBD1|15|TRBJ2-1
TGTGCCAGCAGTGGGGACAGGGGCAATTACAATGAGCAGTTCTTC
CASSGDRGNYNEQFF
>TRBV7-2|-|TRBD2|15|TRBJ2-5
TGTGCCAGCAGCTTAGTCGCTAGCGGGATAGAGACCCAGTACTTC
CASSLVASGIETQYF
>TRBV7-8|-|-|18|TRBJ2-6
TGTGCCAGCAGCAATGCGTGTTTACCCCAAAGTCGGGCCAACGTCCTGACTTTC
CASSNACLPQSRANVLTF
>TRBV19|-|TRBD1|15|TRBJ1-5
TGTGCCAGTAGTAATGGACAGGGACGCAATCAGCCCCAGCATTTT
CASSNGQGRNQPQHF
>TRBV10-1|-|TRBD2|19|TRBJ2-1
TGCGCCAGCAGTGAGGGGATGGCTAGCGGGGGGGCTTCCTACAATGAGCAGTTCTTC
CASSEGMASGGASYNEQFF
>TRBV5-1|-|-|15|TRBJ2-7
TGCGCCAGCAGCTACGGAGTCGTGCGGCCTTCCGAGCAGTACTTC
CASSYGVVRPSEQYF
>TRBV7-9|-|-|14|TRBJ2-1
TGTGCCAGCAGCCTGGGACTGCGGAGGGATGAGCAGTTCTTC
CASSLGLRRDEQFF
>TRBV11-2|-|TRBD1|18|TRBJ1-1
TGTGCCAGCAGCTCGGCGCGGTCGCGGTCGGACAGGCTCACTGAAGCTTTCTTT
CASSSARSRSDRLTEAFF
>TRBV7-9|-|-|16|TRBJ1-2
TGTGCCAGCAGCTATCAACAGGACAGAGCTAACTATGGCTACACCTTC
CASSYQQDRANYGYTF
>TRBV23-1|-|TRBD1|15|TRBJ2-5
TGCGCCAGCAGAACCCGGACAGGGAAGGAGGAGACCCAGTACTTC
CASRTRTGKEETQYF
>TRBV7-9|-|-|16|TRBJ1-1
TGTGCCAGCAGCTTATTCCCTGCCCTCGGCCACACTGAAGCTTTCTTT
CASSLFPALGHTEAFF
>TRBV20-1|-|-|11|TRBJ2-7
TGCAGTGCGGAACGGGGGAACGAGCAGTACTTC
CSAERGNEQYF
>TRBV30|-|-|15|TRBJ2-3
TGTGCCTGGGCCGAGGGTTCCTCAAGCACAGATACGCAGTATTTT
CAWAEGSSSTDTQYF
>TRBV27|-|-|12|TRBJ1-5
TGTGCCAGCAGCATTATCGGAGAGCCCCAGCATTTT
CASSIIGEPQHF
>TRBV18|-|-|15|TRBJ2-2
TGTGCCAGCTCACCAGGAACAGGGTTCACCGGGGAGCTGTTTTTT
CASSPGTGFTGELFF
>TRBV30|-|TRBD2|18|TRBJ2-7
TGTGCCTGGAGCTTTTTTCGAGGGACTAGCGGGAGGGCTCATGAGCAGTACTTC
CAWSFFRGTSGRAHEQYF
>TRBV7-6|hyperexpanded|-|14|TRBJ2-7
TGTGCCAGCAGCTTAGAGCCGGGGGACTACGAGCAGTACTTC
CASSLEPGDYEQYF
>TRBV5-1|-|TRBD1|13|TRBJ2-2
TGCGCCAGGGGACAGGGTCCGAACGGGGAGCTGTTTTTT
CARGQGPNGELFF
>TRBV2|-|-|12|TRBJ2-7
TGTGCCAGCAGCGCAATACTGAGTGAGCAGTACTTC
CASSAILSEQYF
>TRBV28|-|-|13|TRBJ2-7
TGTGCCAGCAGGCTGCCCGGGGCCAACGAGCAGTACTTC
CASRLPGANEQYF
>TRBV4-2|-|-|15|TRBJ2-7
TGTGCCAGCAGCCAAGATTGGGGGGGCATCTACGAGCAGTACTTC
CASSQDWGGIYEQYF
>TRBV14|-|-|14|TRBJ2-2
TGTGCCAGCAGCCCAGGGTGGGGCACCGGGGAGCTGTTTTTT
CASSPGWGTGELFF
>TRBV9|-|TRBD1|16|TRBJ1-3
TGTGCCAGCAGCTCTCGGACAGGGAGCTCTGGAAACACCATATATTTT
CASSSRTGSSGNTIYF
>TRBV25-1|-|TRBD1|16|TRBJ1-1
TGTGCCAGCAGTGAATCAGGGTGGCAGGGGGGCACTGAAGCTTTCTTT
CASSESGWQGGTEAFF
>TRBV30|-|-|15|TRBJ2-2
TGTGCCTGGCTGCCAAAGAGGGCCAACACCGGGGAGCTGTTTTTT
CAWLPKRANTGELFF
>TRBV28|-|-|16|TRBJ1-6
TGTGCCAGCAGTTTTCCAGGGGCCGGGTATAATTCACCCCTCCACTTT
CASSFPGAGYNSPLHF
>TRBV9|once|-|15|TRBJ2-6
TGTGCCAGCAGCGGAGACAGCTCTGGGGCCAACGTCCTGACTTTC
CASSGDSSGANVLTF
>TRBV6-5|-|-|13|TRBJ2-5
TGTGCCAGCAGATCCTGGGACGAAGAGACCCAGTACTTC
CASRSWDEETQYF
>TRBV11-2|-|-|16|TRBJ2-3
TGTGCCAGCAGCTTAGACCCCATAGGGAGCACAGATACGCAGTATTTT
CASSLDPIGSTDTQYF
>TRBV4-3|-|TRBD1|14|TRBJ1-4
TGCGCCAGCAGTGCAGGGGGCGCGGGTGAAAAACTGTTTTTT
CASSAGGAGEKLFF
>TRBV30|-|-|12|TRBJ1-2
TGTGCCTGGAGGGGGCAGTTCTATGGCTACACCTTC
CAWRGQFYGYTF
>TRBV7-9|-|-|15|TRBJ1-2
TGTGCCAGCAGCTTACAGTCACTAGCCGGGGGTGGCTACACCTTC
CASSLQSLAGGGYTF
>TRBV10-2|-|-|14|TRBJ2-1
TGCGCCAGCAGCGACTACGGGACACTGGGTGAGCAGTTCTTC
CASSDYGTLGEQFF
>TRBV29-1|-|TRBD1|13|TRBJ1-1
TGCAGCGGGGCGGGACAGATGAACACTGAAGCTTTCTTT
CSGAGQMNTEAFF
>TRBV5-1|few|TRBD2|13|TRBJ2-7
TGCGCCAGCAGATGGACTAGCGGTGGCGAGCAGTACTTC
CASRWTSGGEQYF
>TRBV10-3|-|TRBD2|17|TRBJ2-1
TGTGCCATCAGTGAGGGACTAGCGGGGGGGCCGGTCAATGAGCAGTTCTTC
CAISEGLAGGPVNEQFF
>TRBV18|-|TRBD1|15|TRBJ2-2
TGTGCCAGCTCCCACCGGGACAGCCCGGCGGGGGAGCTGTTTTTT
CASSHRDSPAGELFF
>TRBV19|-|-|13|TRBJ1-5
TGTGCCAGTAGACCTACGGGTGGGCAGCCCCAGCATTTT
CASRPTGGQPQHF
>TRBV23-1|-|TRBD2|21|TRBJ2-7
TGCGCCAGCAGTCAAAATATACCGGGACTAGCGGGAGATTGGAGCTCCTACGAGCAGTACTTC
CASSQNIPGLAGDWSSYEQYF
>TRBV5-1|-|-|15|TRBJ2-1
TGCGCCAGCAGCTTGGGCGAAATTTACTACAATGAGCAGTTCTTC
CASSLGEIYYNEQFF
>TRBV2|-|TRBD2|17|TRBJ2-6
TGTGCCAGCGGGGAGCGGGAGGTGGGCTCTGGGGCCAACGTCCTGACTTTC
CASGEREVGSGANVLTF